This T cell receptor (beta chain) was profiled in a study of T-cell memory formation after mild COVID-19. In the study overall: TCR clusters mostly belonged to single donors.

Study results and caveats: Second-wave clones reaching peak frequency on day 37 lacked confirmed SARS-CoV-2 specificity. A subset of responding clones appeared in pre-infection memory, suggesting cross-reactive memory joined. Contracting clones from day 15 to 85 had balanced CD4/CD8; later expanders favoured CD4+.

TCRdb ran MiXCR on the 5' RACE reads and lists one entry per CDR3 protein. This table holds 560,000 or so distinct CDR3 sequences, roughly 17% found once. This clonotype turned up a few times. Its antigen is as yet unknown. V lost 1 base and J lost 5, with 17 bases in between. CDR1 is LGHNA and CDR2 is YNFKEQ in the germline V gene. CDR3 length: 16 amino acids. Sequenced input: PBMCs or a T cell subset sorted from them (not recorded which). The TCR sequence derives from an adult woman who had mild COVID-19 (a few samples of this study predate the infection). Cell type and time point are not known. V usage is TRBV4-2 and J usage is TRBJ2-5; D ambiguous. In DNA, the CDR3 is TGTGCCAGCAGCCAAGCTTCAGGAGAAGGAATCGAGACCCAGTACTTC. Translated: CASSQASGEGIETQYF.